This entry lists 15 T cell receptor beta chains sequenced from one sample in a study of CD8 T cells in ankylosing spondylitis. TCRdb processed the 5' RACE reads anew with MiXCR; each CDR3 protein has one entry. Of around 300,000 distinct CDR3 sequences listed, about 9.9% are singletons. Specimen: blood, either unsorted or a sorted T cell fraction (not recorded which). Receptors were obtained from a female donor with ankylosing spondylitis or in good health (not recorded which).

J is TRBJ2-2 and V is TRBV20-1; 7 bases map to TRBD2. Trimming at V came to 5 bases and at J to 6 bases, leaving 15 bases not matched to a gene. The CDR3 extends over 16 amino acids. Germline values: CDR1 DFQATT, CDR2 SNEGSKA (reference sequence). CDR3 in amino acids: CSAQLQGRAIAGELFF. In nucleotides, the CDR3 is TGCAGTGCTCAACTACAAGGGAGGGCGATAGCCGGGGAGCTGTTTTTT.

This clonotype has ten or more counts. The chain couples TRBV5-1 to TRBJ2-7; D is possibly TRBD2 (6 bases). The CDR3 is made up of 16 amino acids. Germline values: CDR1 SGHRS, CDR2 YFSETQ. Deletions cut 0 bases from V and 5 bases from J, with 18 bases between. The CDR3 loop reads CASSLVGAGIQDEQYF. DNA of the CDR3: TGCGCCAGCAGCTTGGTAGGGGCGGGAATTCAGGACGAGCAGTACTTC.

The chain recombines TRBV7-9 with TRBJ2-3, with 7 bases fitting TRBD2. After removal of 1 base from V and 4 bases from J, the junction contained 5 bases not matched to a gene. Germline CDR1 SEHNR, CDR2 FQNEAQ (reference sequence). This CDR3 comprises 15 residues. The CDR3 loop is CASSLEAGFSDTQYF. Written as DNA, the CDR3 is TGTGCCAGCAGCTTAGAAGCGGGGTTTTCAGATACGCAGTATTTT. Full variable domain (outside the CDR3, taken from reference TRBV7-9 and TRBJ2-3): DTGVSQNPRHKITKRGQNVTFRCDPISEHNRLYWYRQTLGQGPEFLTYFQNEAQLEKSRLLSDRFSAERPKGSFSTLEIQRTEQGDSAMYLCASSLEAGFSDTQYFGPGTRLTVL.

In this sample, this clonotype turned up many times. The V call is TRBV20-1, the J call TRBJ1-6; D is undetermined. The CDR3 consists of 14 residues. Trimming pared 0 bases from V and 9 bases from J, leaving 12 bases between. Germline V lookup: CDR1 DFQATT, CDR2 SNEGSKA (reference sequence). CDR3 region: CSAREGGGSSPLHF. In DNA form, the CDR3 reads TGCAGTGCTAGAGAGGGAGGTGGTAGTTCACCCCTCCACTTT.

This clonotype was picked up many times. V is TRBV24-1 and J is TRBJ2-6; D uncertain. V lost 2 bases to trimming and J lost 0 bases, with 7 bases between them. Germline lookup yields CDR1 KGHDR and CDR2 SFDVKD. This CDR3 contains 16 residues. The DNA of the CDR3 is TGTGCCACCAGTGATTCGGGTTTCTCTGGGGCCAACGTCCTGACTTTC. Its protein is CATSDSGFSGANVLTF.

The table lists this clonotype with many counts. The chain has TRBV28 and TRBJ2-3; D is possibly TRBD2 (5 bases). V gave up 10 bases and J gave up 6 bases, with 23 bases separating them. The germline V gene has CDR1 MDHEN and CDR2 SYDVKM. This CDR3 has 15 residues. CDR3 loop: CATALVIRESDTQYF. The CDR3 nucleotides are TGTGCCACCGCCTTGGTGATCCGGGAATCCGATACGCAGTATTTT.

This clonotype appeared many times. The rearrangement joins TRBV15 to TRBJ2-2; no clear D gene. Germline CDR1 reads LNHNV; CDR2 reads YYDKDF (reference sequence). The CDR3 sequence is 13 residues long. V was shortened by 5 bases and J by 7 bases, with 11 bases between the two germline ends. The DNA for the CDR3 is TGTGCCACCAGCTTCCTTGGCGACGGGGAGCTGTTTTTT. Its protein product is CATSFLGDGELFF. Complete variable domain (other parts from reference TRBV15 and TRBJ2-2): DAMVIQNPRYQVTQFGKPVTLSCSQTLNHNVMYWYQQKSSQAPKLLFHYYDKDFNNEADTPDNFQSRRPNTSFCFLDIRSPGLGDTAMYLCATSFLGDGELFFGEGSRLTVL.

In its sample, this clonotype was seen a few times. CDR3 sequence: CASSVGGASSYNEQFF. Written as DNA, the CDR3 is TGTGCCAGCAGCGTAGGAGGAGCCAGCTCCTACAATGAGCAGTTCTTC. This chain connects TRBV9 to TRBJ2-1; D unclear. V lost 0 bases, J lost 0 bases, and 10 bases lay in between. Germline V gives CDR1 SGDLS, CDR2 YYNGEE. The CDR3 sequence is 16 residues long.

This clonotype was seen many times. This chain connects TRBV10-3 to TRBJ2-7; 9 bases are a match to TRBD1. J was trimmed by 3 bases and V by 11 bases; bases with no gene match: 11. Germline V CDR1 and CDR2: ENHRY, SYGVKD. The CDR3 extends over 14 amino acids. Written as DNA, the CDR3 is TGTGCCTCGGACGACGGGGGACAGGGCTACGAGCAGTACTTC. It specifies CASDDGGQGYEQYF.

This clonotype was observed at least ten times. CDR3: CASIGGMDTGELFF. For the CDR3, the DNA is TGCGCCAGCATCGGGGGTATGGACACCGGGGAGCTGTTTTTT. This sequence joins TRBV5-1 and TRBJ2-2; D perhaps matches TRBD2 (6 bases). CDR1 is SGHRS and CDR2 is YFSETQ in the germline V gene. V was shortened by 6 bases and J by 3 bases, with 12 bases between the two germline ends. CDR3 length: 14 amino acids.

This clonotype was counted a few times. V usage is TRBV28 and J usage is TRBJ2-7, with 8 bases aligning to TRBD1. In germline, CDR1 is MDHEN, CDR2 SYDVKM. CDR3 length equals 13 residues. J was trimmed by 3 bases and V by 9 bases; bases with no gene match: 7. DNA of the CDR3: TGTGCCAGTAACAGGGGGAAGGGCTACGAGCAGTACTTC. Its translation: CASNRGKGYEQYF.

The V gene is TRBV7-8, the J gene TRBJ1-2; TRBD1 matches 8 bases. This CDR3 has 14 amino acids. V lost 1 base and J lost 8; bases outside the gene matches: 6. CDR1 SGHVS and CDR2 FQNEAQ come from the germline V gene. The CDR3 DNA is TGTGCCAGCAGCTTAGTTCAGGGGGCGGGAGGCTACACCTTC. It translates to CASSLVQGAGGYTF.

This clonotype was detected only a few times. The chain is built from TRBV7-9 and TRBJ2-1; maybe TRBD2 (5 bases). V was cut by 4 bases and J by 4 bases, with 11 bases left in between. The CDR3 is 14 residues long. CDR1 is SEHNR and CDR2 is FQNEAQ in the germline V gene (reference sequence). The CDR3 DNA follows: TGTGCCAGCAGCTGGGCCGGACTGTACAATGAGCAGTTCTTC. Its protein product is CASSWAGLYNEQFF.

This clonotype was counted only a few times. The chain links TRBV13 to TRBJ1-1; D is ambiguous. The V and J ends lost 1 base and 0 bases respectively, with 15 bases between them. The CDR3 has 17 amino acids. CDR1 is PRHDT, CDR2 FYEKMQ, per germline (reference sequence). DNA of the CDR3: TGTGCCAGCAGCTTAGAAGTTGGCGGGCGAATGAACACTGAAGCTTTCTTT. Its protein is CASSLEVGGRMNTEAFF.

This clonotype was counted ten times or more. The chain has TRBV5-1 and TRBJ1-2, with D possibly TRBD1 on 6 matching bases. Trimming left V 6 bases short and J 4 bases short, with 19 bases between. From germline, CDR1 is SGHRS and CDR2 YFSETQ. The CDR3 covers 15 residues. As DNA, the CDR3 is TGCGCCAGCAAGCTAAGTGGGGGGGCAAGCTATGGCTACACCTTC. Translated: CASKLSGGASYGYTF.